Listed here are 10 T cell receptor beta chains from one sample, sequenced in a study of blood T cell repertoires in COVID-19. TCRdb's copy holds only in-frame clones and misses some; the assay was immunoSEQ multiplex PCR. In the table there are around 78,000 clones, around nine tenths of which are singletons. The source material was PBMCs or T cells enriched from blood (not recorded which). These TCRs come from a woman between 50 and 59 years old with acute COVID-19.

The genes are TRBV4-1 and TRBJ1-4, with 10 bases that match TRBD1. Per germline, CDR1 MGHRA and CDR2 YSYEKL. CDR3 length: 17 amino acids. V lost 0 bases, J lost 4 bases, and 5 bases stayed unmatched. The CDR3 protein is CASSQDLTGGGNEKLFF. The CDR3 DNA reads TGCGCCAGCAGCCAAGATTTGACAGGGGGCGGTAATGAAAAACTGTTTTTT.

The chain carries TRBV6-5 and TRBJ1-4, with TRBD1 as a possible D gene (5 bases). Trimming shortened V by 3 bases and J by 8 bases, and 10 bases separated the two germline ends. CDR1 MNHEY and CDR2 SVGAGI come from the germline V gene. The CDR3 has 13 residues. This CDR3 reads CASSYDPGEKLFF. In nucleotides, the CDR3 is TGTGCCAGCAGTTATGACCCAGGGGAAAAACTGTTTTTT.

The chain combines TRBV3-1 (or the pseudogene TRBV3-2) with TRBJ2-7; 9 bases map to TRBD1. CDR1 and CDR2 from the germline V gene are LGHDT and YNNKEL (reference sequence). This CDR3 is 15 amino acids long. Unmatched junction bases numbered 3, after V lost 1 base and J lost 2 bases. CDR3 amino acids: CASSQGDRAAYEQYF. Here the CDR3 DNA reads TGTGCCAGCAGCCAAGGGGACAGGGCGGCCTACGAGCAGTACTTC.

V is TRBV7-8 and J is TRBJ1-4, with no clear D. This CDR3 contains 12 residues. The V gene lost 5 bases and the J gene lost 7 bases, with 8 bases spanning the gap. Germline V gives CDR1 SGHVS, CDR2 FQNEAQ. The CDR3 here is CASSRQREKLFF. In nucleotides, the CDR3 is TGTGCCAGCAGCCGCCAGCGTGAAAAACTGTTTTTT.

Here the CDR3 DNA reads TGTGCCAGCTCACCAGGGGAGAGCTACGAGCAGTACTTC. It translates to CASSPGESYEQYF. The J gene is TRBJ2-7, the V gene TRBV18; D possibly corresponds to TRBD2 (5 bases). The germline V and J ends were trimmed by 2 bases and 3 bases, with 8 bases remaining between them. The CDR3 runs to 13 residues. Germline loops: CDR1 KGHSH, CDR2 LQKENI.

This chain links TRBV6-2 or TRBV6-3 with TRBJ1-1; possible D gene TRBD1, 5 bases. This CDR3 comprises 13 residues. V was clipped by 5 bases and J by 4 bases, with 11 bases between them. Looked up from germline, CDR1 is MNHEY and CDR2 is SVGEGT. The CDR3: CASSTRVATEAFF. The CDR3 DNA sequence: TGTGCCAGCAGTACCAGGGTTGCCACTGAAGCTTTCTTT.

Only one count was recorded for this clone. The chain links TRBV4-3 to TRBJ2-7, with 7 nucleotides matching TRBD2. This CDR3 has 14 amino acids. In germline, CDR1 is LGHNA, CDR2 YSLEER. After removal of 1 base from V and 0 bases from J, the junction contained 0 bases not matched to a gene. CDR3 sequence reads: CASSQASGSYEQYF. DNA for the CDR3: TGCGCCAGCAGCCAAGCTAGCGGCTCCTACGAGCAGTACTTC.

This rearrangement joins TRBV9 to TRBJ1-2; 12 bases agree with TRBD1. Germline V gene data show CDR1 as SGDLS and CDR2 as YYNGEE. This CDR3 has 16 amino acids. The J segment lost 7 bases and the V segment lost 3 bases, leaving 10 bases of the junction unmatched. As DNA, the CDR3 is TGTGCCAGCAGCGGAACCGGGACAGGGGGCCTTGGTGGCTACACCTTC. Translating it yields CASSGTGTGGLGGYTF.

This chain uses TRBV5-6 with TRBJ2-7; 7 bases are shared with TRBD2. The CDR3 runs 13 residues. Germline assignment: CDR1 SGHDT and CDR2 YYEEEE. J gave up 6 bases and V 2 bases, and 5 bases lay outside the gene matches. The CDR3 spells CASSLGGRGEQYF. CDR3 coding DNA: TGTGCCAGCAGCTTAGGAGGGAGGGGCGAGCAGTACTTC.

This sequence joins TRBV5-1 and TRBJ1-6, with TRBD1 matching over 7 bases. V shed 4 bases, J shed 8 bases, and the junction held 6 bases outside the gene matches. From germline, CDR1 is SGHRS and CDR2 YFSETQ. The CDR3 has 14 residues. The CDR3 nucleotides read TGCGCCAGCAGCCTCGACAGGGTTGATTCACCCCTCCACTTT. It codes for CASSLDRVDSPLHF.